This is a list of T cell receptor beta chains from one sample in a study of T cells in Graves' hyperthyroidism and ophthalmopathy. TCRdb reprocessed the multiplex PCR reads via MiXCR and lists one record per CDR3 protein. The data show some 550,000 distinct CDR3 sequences, under 25% seen once. The specimen was blood. These receptor sequences come from a man between 18 and 29 years old with Graves' hyperthyroidism. Both conserved end residues are part of each CDR3. A D gene is named only where the DNA matches it firmly. Size values are once, few and many counts, or a class for expanded clones, and some rows have none.

clone size	V gene	J gene	D gene	CDR3 protein	CDR3 DNA
many	TRBV5-1	TRBJ2-7	.	CASSQGGRLEGRGYEQYF	TGCGCCAGCAGCCAGGGGGGCAGGTTGGAAGGGCGAGGCTACGAGCAGTACTTC
many	TRBV7-3	TRBJ2-7	TRBD1	CASSFRGPEQYF	TGTGCCAGCAGCTTTAGGGGGCCCGAGCAGTACTTC
.	TRBV7-3	TRBJ2-2	.	CASSLKSLVNTGELFF	TGTGCCAGCAGCTTAAAGTCGCTGGTGAACACCGGGGAGCTGTTTTTT
many	TRBV6-1	TRBJ1-6	TRBD1	CASSEDDREGSPLHF	TGTGCCAGCAGTGAAGACGACAGGGAGGGTTCACCCCTCCACTTT
many	TRBV6-1	TRBJ1-2	.	CASSESAAARIYGYTF	TGTGCCAGCAGTGAAAGTGCGGCCGCTCGCATCTATGGCTACACCTTC
many	TRBV24-1	TRBJ2-5	TRBD1	CATSDLGTGQETQYF	TGTGCCACCAGTGATTTAGGGACAGGCCAAGAGACCCAGTACTTC
many	TRBV27	TRBJ2-7	.	CASSLSALEGGIYEQYF	TGTGCCAGCAGTTTATCGGCCCTCGAAGGGGGAATATACGAGCAGTACTTC
many	TRBV6-1	TRBJ2-5	.	CASRAGNQETQYF	TGTGCCAGCAGGGCCGGGAACCAAGAGACCCAGTACTTC
.	TRBV4-1	TRBJ1-3	.	CASSQDWGADGNTIYF	TGCGCCAGCAGCCAAGATTGGGGGGCGGATGGAAACACCATATATTTT
.	TRBV4-1	TRBJ1-3	.	CASSQGAGRGSGNTIYF	TGCGCCAGCAGCCAAGGCGCCGGACGGGGCTCTGGAAACACCATATATTTT
many	TRBV2	TRBJ1-1	TRBD1	CASRLNPGQGFEAFF	TGTGCCAGCAGACTTAACCCGGGACAGGGTTTTGAAGCTTTCTTT
many	TRBV5-5	TRBJ1-1	TRBD1	CASSPQGAFNTEAFF	TGTGCCAGCAGCCCCCAGGGGGCCTTTAACACTGAAGCTTTCTTT
.	TRBV12-3/TRBV12-4	TRBJ2-5	TRBD2	CASSLRRGTSGRFGETQYF	TGTGCCAGCAGTTTGAGGAGGGGGACTAGCGGGAGGTTCGGAGAGACCCAGTACTTC
many	TRBV12-3/TRBV12-4	TRBJ2-5	.	CASSSGAKETQYF	TGTGCCAGCAGTTCGGGGGCTAAAGAGACCCAGTACTTC
many	TRBV28	TRBJ2-7	.	CASGQTYEQYF	TGTGCCAGCGGACAGACCTACGAGCAGTACTTC
few	TRBV7-9	TRBJ2-7	.	CASSLEAWEEQYF	TGTGCCAGCAGCTTAGAAGCCTGGGAGGAGCAGTACTTC
.	TRBV2	TRBJ2-2	.	CASRTGTNTGELFF	TGTGCCAGCCGGACTGGGACAAACACCGGGGAGCTGTTTTTT
many	TRBV19	TRBJ1-1	.	CASQDSRGTEAFF	TGTGCCAGTCAGGACTCCCGCGGCACTGAAGCTTTCTTT
.	TRBV27	TRBJ2-7	.	CASGPGQAYEQCF	TGTGCCAGCGGACCGGGACAAGCCTACGAGCAGTGCTTC
few	TRBV19	TRBJ1-2	.	CASSAGLVPGNTF	TGTGCCAGTAGTGCCGGTCTTGTCCCAGGGAACACCTTC
many	TRBV7-9	TRBJ2-7	.	CASSRNTYEQYF	TGTGCCAGCAGCCGAAACACCTACGAGCAGTACTTC
many	TRBV20-1	TRBJ1-2	.	CSASSGQGTTNYGYTF	TGCAGTGCTAGCTCTGGCCAGGGGACGACTAACTATGGCTACACCTTC